The clone carrying this TCR beta chain was observed at least ten times. As yet, its antigen is unknown. The data are from a study of CD8 T cells in ankylosing spondylitis. The CDR3 is made up of 17 amino acids. V shed 7 bases and J 6 bases; nucleotides not matched to a gene: 17. Germline V CDR1 and CDR2: SGHTA, FQGNSA. Study results and caveats: It appeared that ankylosing spondylitis blood was characterized by a TCR beta motif of about 8 highly homologous variants.

One entry per CDR3 protein, called by TCRdb with MiXCR from the 5' RACE reads. The data hold around 150,000 distinct CDR3 sequences, with about an eighth observed a single time. Source material: blood, either unsorted or a sorted T cell fraction (not recorded which). The TCR originated in a female donor with ankylosing spondylitis or in good health (not recorded which). The V call is TRBV7-2, the J call TRBJ2-1; 8 nucleotides align to TRBD2. CDR3 in amino acids: CASTLGGSSGIRNEQFF. In DNA form, the CDR3 reads TGTGCCAGCACCCTAGGGGGGAGTAGCGGGATTCGCAATGAGCAGTTCTTC.